Many counts were recorded for the clone carrying this T cell receptor (beta chain). What it recognizes is unknown. Since a much larger clone is just one base distant, this may be a read error. Germline loops: CDR1 MDHEN, CDR2 SYDVKM. The CDR3 extends over 13 amino acids. This sample stems from a study of metastatic and nonmetastatic thyroid tumors. About the research overall: Repertoire comparisons spanned blood and tumor or nodule tissue from malignant and benign thyroid patients. Findings and caveats of the study: Versus benign nodules, malignant thyroid tumors reportedly had significantly higher TCR beta diversity, in blood and tumor.

Nobody among the patients had been given any treatment before thyroid surgery. As processed by the authors: The authors used CDR3 differences across clinicopathological groups to build a distant-metastasis classifier for papillary thyroid cancer. TCRdb re-called clones from the PCR reads using MiXCR. TCRdb, rather than the study authors, made the V and J calls. Here the sample spans about 18,000 clones, approximately 29% being singletons. The sequencing sample was made of tumor tissue. This TCR was recovered from a male donor with papillary thyroid cancer or a benign thyroid nodule (not recorded which). Some clones in this sample may be carry-over from other donors' samples. The chain combines TRBV28 with TRBJ2-3; D is unresolved. CDR3 in DNA: TGTGCCAACAGTTTCCCCGCGAGCGAGAAGCAGTATTTT. It translates to CANSFPASEKQYF.